This TCR beta chain was recovered during a study of molecular identifiers for immune sequencing clone quantification. V gave up 6 bases and J gave up 3 bases, with 11 bases separating them. This CDR3 has 13 amino acids. The germline gives CDR1 MDHEN, CDR2 SYDVKM. TCRdb independently ran MiXCR on the PCR reads; one entry per CDR3 protein. The sample lists just under 650,000 distinct CDR3 sequences, approximately 20% occurring once. Naive CD8 T cells underwent sorting with the CD8+CD4-CCR7+CD45RA+ definition. The table lists this clonotype with a few counts. The chain has TRBV28 and TRBJ1-2; weak D call: TRBD1 (6 bases). The TCR originated in a human donor in good health. Some libraries in this study had Jurkat cell RNA spiked in. The sequenced sample was naive CD8+ T cells from blood, with Jurkat cell RNA spiked in. Subset denoted: FACS-sorted CD8+CD4-CCR7+CD45RA+ naive T cells. CDR3 sequence: CASSYRADYGYTF. The CDR3 DNA is TGTGCCAGCAGCTACAGGGCGGACTATGGCTACACCTTC.